One and the same sample provided the 30 T cell receptor beta chains below, sequenced in a study of graft-versus-host responses after intestinal transplantation. Produced via immunoSEQ multiplex PCR; TCRdb's table is partial and in-frame only. The sample has about 100,000 clones; about 88% are singletons. These receptors have no identified antigens. The specimen comprised unstimulated CD4+ T cells sorted from spleen or lymph node cells, sampled before transplant. The receptors shown here come from a human donor who was the organ donor for an intestinal transplant.

The chain links TRBV7-3 to TRBJ1-6; no reliable D call. This CDR3 has 14 amino acids. Trimming removed 3 bases from V and 5 bases from J, with 8 bases in between. The germline V gene encodes CDR1 SGHTA and CDR2 FQGTGA. The CDR3 DNA is TGTGCCAGCAGCTTGGACCCTAATAATTCACCCCTCCACTTT. It translates to CASSLDPNNSPLHF.

This clone turned up a few times. The rearrangement links TRBV18 to TRBJ1-6; D gene ambiguous. From germline, CDR1 is KGHSH and CDR2 LQKENI. The V end was cut by 4 bases, the J end by 7 bases, with 11 bases between. The CDR3 consists of 14 residues. The CDR3 protein is CASSHREGNSPLHF. The CDR3 coding sequence is TGTGCCAGCTCACACCGGGAAGGGAATTCACCCCTCCACTTT.

The rearrangement joins TRBV5-8 to TRBJ2-5, with 13 bases identical to TRBD2. Germline CDR1 reads SGHTS; CDR2 reads YDEGEE. The CDR3 runs 17 residues. V was pared by 0 bases and J by 1 base, with 3 bases of the junction left unmatched. CDR3 amino acids: CASSLGLAGGRQETQYF. The CDR3 DNA follows: TGTGCCAGCAGCTTGGGACTAGCGGGGGGCCGCCAAGAGACCCAGTACTTC.

This clone was counted once. The rearrangement uses TRBV11-3 and TRBJ2-1; D remains unclear. Trimming cost V 5 bases and J 6 bases, with 8 bases left between them. The CDR3 covers 12 residues. The germline CDR1 and CDR2 sequences are SGHNT and YENEEA. The CDR3 spells CASSPGGNEQFF. CDR3 bases: TGTGCCAGCAGCCCGGGCGGCAATGAGCAGTTCTTC.

This chain links TRBV11-2 with TRBJ1-1, with a tentative D call TRBD1 (5 bases). This CDR3 contains 14 residues. CDR1 and CDR2 (germline): SGHAT, FQNNGV. V shed 7 bases and J shed 1 base, with 13 bases lying between them. In DNA, the CDR3 is TGTGCCAGCAACAGTGTTGGGGGGAACACTGAAGCTTTCTTT. Encoded protein: CASNSVGGNTEAFF. Together with reference TRBV11-2 and TRBJ1-1, the CDR3 gives the full variable domain: EAGVAQSPRYKIIEKRQSVAFWCNPISGHATLYWYQQILGQGPKLLIQFQNNGVVDDSQLPKDRFSAERLKGVDSTLKIQPAKLEDSAVYLCASNSVGGNTEAFFGQGTRLTVV.

This clone was observed a few times. The chain joins TRBV10-2 to TRBJ1-4, with 7 positions matching TRBD1. The CDR3 extends over 13 amino acids. Germline V gives CDR1 WSHSY, CDR2 SAAADI. The trim removed 3 bases at V and 8 bases at J, leaving 3 bases unmatched. For the CDR3, the DNA is TGCGCCAGCAGTGAAGGGGGCCGGGAAAAACTGTTTTTT. Its translation is CASSEGGREKLFF.

This chain joins TRBV28 and TRBJ1-4; D call uncertain. The CDR3 is made up of 12 amino acids. Germline assignment: CDR1 MDHEN and CDR2 SYDVKM. Trimming removed 1 base from V and 10 bases from J, with 7 bases in between. CDR3 sequence: CASSLSFGKLFF. CDR3 nucleotide sequence: TGTGCCAGCAGTTTATCTTTCGGAAAACTGTTTTTT.

The J gene is TRBJ2-3, the V gene TRBV5-1, with 11 bases lining up with TRBD2. CDR1 is SGHRS, CDR2 YFSETQ, per germline. The CDR3 runs 15 residues. V shed 1 base, J shed 4 bases, and the junction held 2 bases outside the gene matches. CDR3 nucleotide sequence: TGCGCCAGCAGCTTGCTAGCGGGGGGCTCAGATACGCAGTATTTT. Translated: CASSLLAGGSDTQYF.

V and J are TRBV5-4 and TRBJ1-1, with D possibly matching TRBD1 (5 bases). The germline gives CDR1 SGHNT, CDR2 YYREEE (reference sequence). CDR3 size: 15 residues. Deletions cut 0 bases from V and 0 bases from J, with 9 bases between. CDR3 nucleotides: TGTGCCAGCAGCTTGGCGGGACCGTTGAACACTGAAGCTTTCTTT. Translating gives CASSLAGPLNTEAFF.

The chain joins TRBV9 to TRBJ1-1; tentative D call: TRBD1 (6 bases). The CDR3 is 15 amino acids. CDR1 is SGDLS, CDR2 YYNGEE, per germline. The V and J ends lost 0 bases and 1 base respectively, with 10 bases between them. The CDR3 region is CASSVGPGANTEAFF. CDR3 coding DNA: TGTGCCAGCAGCGTAGGGCCGGGGGCGAACACTGAAGCTTTCTTT.

The rearrangement joins TRBV28 to TRBJ1-5, with 9 bases aligning to TRBD1. There are 17 residues in the CDR3. V trimming: 4 bases; J trimming: 5 bases; junction bases outside the gene matches: 12. Germline-derived CDR1 and CDR2 are MDHEN and SYDVKM. CDR3 amino acids: CASSSIGTGMVYQPQHF. DNA of the CDR3: TGTGCCAGCAGTTCTATCGGGACAGGGATGGTCTATCAGCCCCAGCATTTT.

The chain links TRBV9 to TRBJ2-5; a possible D gene is TRBD2 (6 bases). CDR3 length equals 13 residues. Per germline, CDR1 SGDLS and CDR2 YYNGEE. V lost 4 bases, J lost 7 bases, and 14 bases lay in between. The CDR3 region is CASSPEISGTQYF. The CDR3 DNA follows: TGTGCCAGCAGCCCAGAGATTAGCGGGACCCAGTACTTC. The full variable domain, with the rest looked up from reference TRBV9 and TRBJ2-5, is DSGVTQTPKHLITATGQRVTLRCSPRSGDLSVYWYQQSLDQGLQFLIQYYNGEERAKGNILERFSAQQFPDLHSELNLSSLELGDSALYFCASSPEISGTQYFGPGTRLLVL.

The V and J genes are TRBV7-9 and TRBJ1-5; TRBD1 agrees at 7 bases. V dropped 5 bases and J dropped 5; count of bases not matched to a gene: 9. CDR1 and CDR2 (germline): SEHNR, FQNEAQ (reference sequence). This CDR3 is built from 15 residues. The CDR3 reads CASSIGTVEDQPQHF. CDR3 coding DNA: TGTGCCAGCAGCATTGGGACAGTCGAGGATCAGCCCCAGCATTTT.

This clone has only a few counts. The chain combines TRBV5-1 with TRBJ2-5, with 11 nucleotides matching TRBD2. There are 16 residues in the CDR3. Germline V gene data show CDR1 as SGHRS and CDR2 as YFSETQ. The ends lost 7 bases at V and 2 bases at J; junction bases unmatched: 10. DNA for the CDR3: TGCGCCAGCGCTTTACTAGCGGGAGTACCACAAGAGACCCAGTACTTC. It specifies CASALLAGVPQETQYF. The whole variable domain, filled in from reference TRBV5-1 and TRBJ2-5, reads KAGVTQTPRYLIKTRGQQVTLSCSPISGHRSVSWYQQTPGQGLQFLFEYFSETQRNKGNFPGRFSGRQFSNSRSEMNVSTLELGDSALYLCASALLAGVPQETQYFGPGTRLLVL.

This sequence joins TRBV6-1 and TRBJ1-2; D ambiguous. V lost 3 bases to trimming and J lost 4 bases, with 9 bases between them. Germline-derived CDR1 and CDR2 are MNHNS and SASEGT. The CDR3 has 13 amino acids. The CDR3 DNA reads as TGTGCCAGCAGTGAGCAGAAGGGCTATGGCTACACCTTC. Translated: CASSEQKGYGYTF.

The V call is TRBV10-3, the J call TRBJ2-2; perhaps TRBD2 as D (5 bases). The germline gives CDR1 ENHRY, CDR2 SYGVKD. This CDR3 has 16 residues. The ends were cut back, 5 bases at V and 0 bases at J, with 13 bases in the middle. This chain's CDR3 is CAISRNGETNTGELFF. DNA for the CDR3: TGTGCCATCAGTCGTAACGGGGAGACGAACACCGGGGAGCTGTTTTTT.

In DNA form, the CDR3 reads TGCGCCAGCAGCTTGTTTGGGCCAGGTAGCAATCAGCCCCAGCATTTT. It specifies CASSLFGPGSNQPQHF. This chain uses TRBV5-1 with TRBJ1-5; D not certain. The V and J ends lost 1 base and 0 bases respectively, with 11 bases between them. CDR1 is SGHRS and CDR2 is YFSETQ in the germline V gene. The CDR3 has 16 residues.

This chain joins TRBV29-1 and TRBJ1-1; TRBD1 agrees at 8 bases. Germline V gene data show CDR1 as SQVTM and CDR2 as ANQGSEA. V lost 4 bases to trimming and J lost 1 base; unmatched junction nucleotides: 2. The CDR3 is 13 amino acids. In DNA form, the CDR3 reads TGCAGCGTTGTTACAGGGGGGAACACTGAAGCTTTCTTT. It codes for CSVVTGGNTEAFF.

The chain employs TRBV5-1 and TRBJ1-3, with 7 bases identical to TRBD1. V gave up 0 bases and J gave up 10 bases; unmatched junction bases: 19. There are 18 residues in the CDR3. The germline CDR1 and CDR2 sequences are SGHRS and YFSETQ. The DNA for the CDR3 is TGCGCCAGCAGCTTGGCCCCAATACCGACAGGGCCAGAGGGGACCATATATTTT. Its translation is CASSLAPIPTGPEGTIYF. The full variable domain, in which reference TRBV5-1 and TRBJ1-3 provide the parts outside the CDR3, is KAGVTQTPRYLIKTRGQQVTLSCSPISGHRSVSWYQQTPGQGLQFLFEYFSETQRNKGNFPGRFSGRQFSNSRSEMNVSTLELGDSALYLCASSLAPIPTGPEGTIYFGEGSWLTVV.

The chain joins TRBV7-3 to TRBJ2-2; 10 bases are a match to TRBD2. This CDR3 region has 18 residues. The germline V gene has CDR1 SGHTA and CDR2 FQGTGA. V shed 2 bases and J 6 bases; nucleotides not matched to a gene: 12. The CDR3 spells CASSLEPASGGASGELFF. DNA for the CDR3: TGTGCCAGCAGCTTAGAGCCGGCGAGCGGGGGGGCTTCCGGGGAGCTGTTTTTT.

The rearrangement joins TRBV30 to TRBJ1-2, with D perhaps matching TRBD1 (5 bases). This CDR3 contains 15 residues. Trimming stripped 3 bases from V and 3 bases from J, with 17 bases between. Germline CDR1 and CDR2: GTSNPN and SVGIG (reference sequence). CDR3 sequence: CAWSLGRGRDYGYTF. The CDR3 DNA reads TGTGCCTGGAGCCTGGGGCGTGGGCGCGACTATGGCTACACCTTC.

V is TRBV6-5 and J is TRBJ2-7; D is unclear. V lost 5 bases and J lost 7, with 12 bases in between. This CDR3 is built from 12 residues. The V gene's germline CDR1 is MNHEY and CDR2 SVGAGI. CDR3 bases: TGTGCCAGCAGTCCCTGGGCCGGGGAGCAGTACTTC. Encoded protein: CASSPWAGEQYF.

V gene TRBV5-1 combines with J gene TRBJ2-1, with TRBD1 as a possible D gene (5 bases). The CDR3 runs to 12 residues. In germline, CDR1 is SGHRS, CDR2 YFSETQ. V was shortened by 1 base and J by 8 bases, with 7 bases between the two germline ends. CDR3 DNA: TGCGCCAGCAGCTTGCAGGGCTATGAGCAGTTCTTC. Protein sequence: CASSLQGYEQFF.

This clone was recorded once. The genes are TRBV6-5 and TRBJ2-6; D may be TRBD1 or TRBD2 (5 bases each). Germline V gene lookup returns CDR1 MNHEY and CDR2 SVGAGI. The CDR3 spans 16 residues. V was shortened by 0 bases and J by 2 bases, with 8 bases between the two germline ends. CDR3 region: CASSYSRGAGANVLTF. CDR3 DNA: TGTGCCAGCAGTTACTCGAGAGGGGCTGGGGCCAACGTCCTGACTTTC.

The genes are TRBV2 and TRBJ2-1; D perhaps matches TRBD1 (6 bases). Germline V CDR1 and CDR2: SNHLY, FYNNEI. V was pared by 1 base and J by 9 bases, with 10 bases between. CDR3 length: 13 residues. The CDR3 sequence: CASSEGTVSEQFF. CDR3 DNA: TGTGCCAGCAGTGAAGGGACAGTGAGTGAGCAGTTCTTC.

The gene calls are TRBV11-2 and TRBJ2-1; no reliable D call. V lost 4 bases, J lost 10 bases, and 17 bases lay in between. CDR3 length: 14 residues. Germline lookup yields CDR1 SGHAT and CDR2 FQNNGV. CDR3 nucleotide sequence: TGTGCCAGCAGCTCCGTGACTGGGTTAGGCGAGCAGTTCTTC. Protein: CASSSVTGLGEQFF.

This CDR3 is CASSVEAPVWGAGDTQYF. CDR3 sequence (DNA): TGTGCCAGCAGCGTAGAAGCCCCTGTGTGGGGGGCAGGAGATACGCAGTATTTT. The chain employs TRBV9 and TRBJ2-3; the D gene could be TRBD1 or TRBD2 (6 bases each). Per the germline V gene, CDR1 is SGDLS and CDR2 is YYNGEE. This CDR3 spans 18 amino acids. V was shortened by 0 bases and J by 5 bases, with 22 bases between the two germline ends.

This rearrangement joins TRBV11-2 to TRBJ1-1; D perhaps matches TRBD1 (5 bases). V was clipped by 1 base and J by 4 bases, with 13 bases between them. The CDR3 loop spans 15 amino acids. The germline V gene encodes CDR1 SGHAT and CDR2 FQNNGV. CDR3 protein: CASSLVAGLGTEAFF. CDR3 sequence (DNA): TGTGCCAGCAGCTTAGTCGCAGGGCTTGGCACTGAAGCTTTCTTT. Supplemented by reference TRBV11-2 and TRBJ1-1, the full variable domain reads EAGVAQSPRYKIIEKRQSVAFWCNPISGHATLYWYQQILGQGPKLLIQFQNNGVVDDSQLPKDRFSAERLKGVDSTLKIQPAKLEDSAVYLCASSLVAGLGTEAFFGQGTRLTVV.

This clone was seen only once. In nucleotides, the CDR3 is TGTGCCAGCACAGCGGCCGGGGAGCTGTTTTTT. Translated: CASTAAGELFF. This rearrangement joins TRBV2 to TRBJ2-2, with a possible D match to TRBD2 (5 bases). The CDR3 consists of 11 residues. V was clipped by 7 bases and J by 6 bases, with 6 bases between them. Germline V lookup: CDR1 SNHLY, CDR2 FYNNEI.

J is TRBJ1-1 and V is TRBV18; the D is unclear. This CDR3 spans 12 amino acids. V was cut by 6 bases and J by 10 bases, with 15 bases left in between. CDR1 is KGHSH and CDR2 is LQKENI in the germline V gene. In nucleotides, the CDR3 is TGTGCCAGCTCGCCTGATAACCAGGCAGCTTTCTTT. This codes for CASSPDNQAAFF. The full variable domain, with the rest looked up from reference TRBV18 and TRBJ1-1, is NAGVMQNPRHLVRRRGQEARLRCSPMKGHSHVYWYRQLPEEGLKFMVYLQKENIIDESGMPKERFSAEFPKEGPSILRIQQVVRGDSAAYFCASSPDNQAAFFGQGTRLTVV.